The source of this T cell receptor beta chain is a study of CD8+CD57+ T cells in acquired aplastic anemia. Sequenced patients had shown CD8+CD57+ cell expansion by flow cytometry. CDR3 and TCR beta VDJ profiling relied on genomic DNA as the template. TCRdb re-analysed the reads in MiXCR, keeping a single row per CDR3 protein. The sample consists of around 200,000 distinct CDR3 sequences, less than 60% of them appearing once. Germline V CDR1 and CDR2: SGDLS, YYNGEE. J lost 7 bases, V lost 4 bases, and 4 bases had no gene match. This CDR3 comprises 12 residues. The gene calls are TRBV9 and TRBJ1-2, with 7 bases lining up with TRBD1. The TCR originated in a human donor with aplastic anemia. Sequenced sample: sorted CD4+, CD8+, or CD8+CD57+ T cells (not recorded which) from PBMCs. The chain's CDR3 is CASSPQGIGYTF. CDR3 DNA sequence: TGTGCCAGCAGCCCACAGGGGATTGGCTACACCTTC.